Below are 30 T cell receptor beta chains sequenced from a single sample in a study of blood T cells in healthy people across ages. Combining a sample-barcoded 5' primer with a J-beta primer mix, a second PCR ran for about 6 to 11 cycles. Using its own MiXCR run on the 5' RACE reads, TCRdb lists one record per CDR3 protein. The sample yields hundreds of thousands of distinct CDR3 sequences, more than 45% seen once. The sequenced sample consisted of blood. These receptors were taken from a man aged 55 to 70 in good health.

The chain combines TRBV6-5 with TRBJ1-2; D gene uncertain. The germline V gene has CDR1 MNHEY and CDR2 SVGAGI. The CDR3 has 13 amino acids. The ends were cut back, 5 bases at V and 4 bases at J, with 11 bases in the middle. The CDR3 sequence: CASSPDFPYGYTF. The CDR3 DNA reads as TGTGCCAGCAGTCCCGATTTTCCCTATGGCTACACCTTC.

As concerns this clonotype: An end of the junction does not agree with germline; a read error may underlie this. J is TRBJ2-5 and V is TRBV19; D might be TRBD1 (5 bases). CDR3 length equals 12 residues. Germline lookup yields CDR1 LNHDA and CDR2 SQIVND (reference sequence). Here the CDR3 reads CAGSRDQETQYF. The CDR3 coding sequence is TGTGCCGGTAGCAGGGATCAAGAGACCCAGTACTTC.

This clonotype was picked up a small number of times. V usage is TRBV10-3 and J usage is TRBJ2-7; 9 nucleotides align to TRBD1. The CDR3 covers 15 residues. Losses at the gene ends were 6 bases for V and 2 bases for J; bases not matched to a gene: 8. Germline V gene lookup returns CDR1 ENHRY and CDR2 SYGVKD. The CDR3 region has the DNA TGTGCCATCAGCCCTGGGGGGACAGGGACCTACGAGCAGTACTTC. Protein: CAISPGGTGTYEQYF.

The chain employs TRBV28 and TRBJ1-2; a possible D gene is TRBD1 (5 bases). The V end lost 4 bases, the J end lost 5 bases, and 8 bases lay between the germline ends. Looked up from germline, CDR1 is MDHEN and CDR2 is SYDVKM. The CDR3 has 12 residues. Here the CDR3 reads CASSYSGYGYTF. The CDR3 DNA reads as TGTGCCAGCAGTTACTCAGGGTATGGCTACACCTTC.

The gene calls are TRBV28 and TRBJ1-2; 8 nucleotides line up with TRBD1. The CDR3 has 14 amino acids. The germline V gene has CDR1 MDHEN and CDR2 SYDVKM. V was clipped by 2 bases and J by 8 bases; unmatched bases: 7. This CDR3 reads CASSLPGGLWGYTF. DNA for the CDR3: TGTGCCAGCAGTTTACCAGGGGGCCTTTGGGGCTACACCTTC.

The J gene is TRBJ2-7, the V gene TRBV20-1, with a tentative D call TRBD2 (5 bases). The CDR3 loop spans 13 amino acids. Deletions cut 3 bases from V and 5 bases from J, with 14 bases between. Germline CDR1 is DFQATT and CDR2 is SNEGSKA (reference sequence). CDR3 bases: TGCAGTGCTAGCTCGGGATCCCGGGACGAGCAGTACTTC. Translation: CSASSGSRDEQYF.

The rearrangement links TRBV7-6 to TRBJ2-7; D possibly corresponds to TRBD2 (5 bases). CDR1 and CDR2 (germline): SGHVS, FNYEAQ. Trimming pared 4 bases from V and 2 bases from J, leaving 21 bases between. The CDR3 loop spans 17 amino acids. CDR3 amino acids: CASSYPPVGEETYEQYF. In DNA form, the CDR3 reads TGTGCCAGCAGCTACCCTCCAGTGGGAGAGGAGACCTACGAGCAGTACTTC.

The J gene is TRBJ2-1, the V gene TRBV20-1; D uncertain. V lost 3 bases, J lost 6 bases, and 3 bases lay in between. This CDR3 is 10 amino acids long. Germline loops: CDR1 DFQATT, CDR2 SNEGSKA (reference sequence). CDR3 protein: CSASSNEQFF. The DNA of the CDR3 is TGCAGTGCTAGTAGCAATGAGCAGTTCTTC.

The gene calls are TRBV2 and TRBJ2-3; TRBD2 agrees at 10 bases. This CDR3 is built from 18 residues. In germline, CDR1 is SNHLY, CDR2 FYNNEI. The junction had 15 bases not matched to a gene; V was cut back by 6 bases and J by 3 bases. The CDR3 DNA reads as TGTGCCAGCAGGGAGATAGGGGCTAGCGGGGGCCTAACAGATACGCAGTATTTT. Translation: CASREIGASGGLTDTQYF.

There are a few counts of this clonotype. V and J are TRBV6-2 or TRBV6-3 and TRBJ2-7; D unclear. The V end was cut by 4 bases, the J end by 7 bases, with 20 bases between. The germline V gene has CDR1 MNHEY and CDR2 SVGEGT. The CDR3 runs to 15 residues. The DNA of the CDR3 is TGTGCCAGCAGTTTGGTAGGAACCCTTAGCAATGAGCAGTACTTC. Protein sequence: CASSLVGTLSNEQYF.

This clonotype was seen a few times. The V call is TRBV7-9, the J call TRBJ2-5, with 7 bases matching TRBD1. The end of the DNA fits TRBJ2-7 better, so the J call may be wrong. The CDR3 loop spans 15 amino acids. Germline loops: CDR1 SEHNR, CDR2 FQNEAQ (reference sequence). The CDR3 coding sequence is TGTGCCAGCAGCCCACCGGACAGGCCCAGCTACGAGCAGTACTTC. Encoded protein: CASSPPDRPSYEQYF.

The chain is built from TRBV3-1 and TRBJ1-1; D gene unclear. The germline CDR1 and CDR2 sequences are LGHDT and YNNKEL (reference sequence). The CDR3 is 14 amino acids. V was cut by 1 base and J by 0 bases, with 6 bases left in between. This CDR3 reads CASSQGWMNTEAFF. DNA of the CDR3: TGTGCCAGCAGCCAAGGGTGGATGAACACTGAAGCTTTCTTT.

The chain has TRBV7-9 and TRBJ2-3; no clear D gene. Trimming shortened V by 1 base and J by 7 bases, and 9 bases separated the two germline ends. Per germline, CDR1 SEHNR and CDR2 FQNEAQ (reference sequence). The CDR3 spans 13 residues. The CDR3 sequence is CASSLGSTNTQYF. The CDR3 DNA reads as TGTGCCAGCAGCTTAGGATCGACGAATACGCAGTATTTT.

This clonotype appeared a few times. Written as DNA, the CDR3 is TGTGCCAGCAGGAGTAGCGGGGGGACCCAGTACTTC. Translating it yields CASRSSGGTQYF. The rearrangement uses TRBV11-2 and TRBJ2-7, with TRBD2 matching over 9 bases. The J call is in doubt because the DNA end fits TRBJ2-5 better. Germline CDR1 reads SGHAT; CDR2 reads FQNNGV. The CDR3 runs 12 residues.

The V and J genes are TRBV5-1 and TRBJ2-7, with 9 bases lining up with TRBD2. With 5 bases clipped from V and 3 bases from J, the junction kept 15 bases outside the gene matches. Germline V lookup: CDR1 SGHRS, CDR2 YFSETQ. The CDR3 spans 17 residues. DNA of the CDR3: TGCGCCAGCAGACCTAGGTCCGGCGGGAGGGCCCTCTACGAGCAGTACTTC. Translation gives CASRPRSGGRALYEQYF.

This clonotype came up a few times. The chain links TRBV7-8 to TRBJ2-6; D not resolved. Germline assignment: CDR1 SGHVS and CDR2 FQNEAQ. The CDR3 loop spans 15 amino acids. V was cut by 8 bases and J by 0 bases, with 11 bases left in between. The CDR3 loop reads CASLQSSSGANVLTF. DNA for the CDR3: TGTGCCAGCTTGCAGTCGAGCTCTGGGGCCAACGTCCTGACTTTC.

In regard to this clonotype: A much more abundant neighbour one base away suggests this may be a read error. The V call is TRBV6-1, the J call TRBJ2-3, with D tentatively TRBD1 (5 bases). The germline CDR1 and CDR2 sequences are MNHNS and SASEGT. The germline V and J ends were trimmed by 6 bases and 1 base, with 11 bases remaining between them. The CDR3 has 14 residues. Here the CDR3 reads CASRRTRRTDTQYF. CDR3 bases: TGTGCCAGCAGACGGACAAGGCGCACAGATACGCAGTATTTT.

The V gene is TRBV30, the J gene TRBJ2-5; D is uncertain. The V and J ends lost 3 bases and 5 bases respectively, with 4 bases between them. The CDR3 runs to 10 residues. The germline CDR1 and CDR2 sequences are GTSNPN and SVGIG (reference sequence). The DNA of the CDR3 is TGTGCCTGGAGCACGGAGACCCAGTACTTC. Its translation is CAWSTETQYF.

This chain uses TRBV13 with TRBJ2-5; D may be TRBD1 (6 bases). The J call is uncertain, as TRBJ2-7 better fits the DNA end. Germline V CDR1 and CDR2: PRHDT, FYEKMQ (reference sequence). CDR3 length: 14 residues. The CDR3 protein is CASSFNRVFDEQYF. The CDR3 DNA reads TGTGCCAGCAGCTTCAACAGGGTATTCGACGAGCAGTACTTC.

In DNA, the CDR3 is TGTGCCAGCACCTCCGGGACAGGGGGCTCCTACAATGAGCAGTTCTTC. Encoded protein: CASTSGTGGSYNEQFF. This rearrangement joins TRBV6-1 to TRBJ2-1; 11 bases line up with TRBD1. This CDR3 contains 16 residues. Germline CDR1 is MNHNS and CDR2 is SASEGT. The V segment lost 7 bases and the J segment 0 bases; nucleotides outside the gene matches: 5.

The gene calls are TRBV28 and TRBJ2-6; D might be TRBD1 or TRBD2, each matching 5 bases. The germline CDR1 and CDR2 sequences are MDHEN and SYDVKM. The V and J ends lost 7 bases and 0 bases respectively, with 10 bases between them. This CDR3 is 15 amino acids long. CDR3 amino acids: CASTRGASGANVLTF. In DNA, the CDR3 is TGTGCCAGCACGAGGGGTGCCTCTGGGGCCAACGTCCTGACTTTC.

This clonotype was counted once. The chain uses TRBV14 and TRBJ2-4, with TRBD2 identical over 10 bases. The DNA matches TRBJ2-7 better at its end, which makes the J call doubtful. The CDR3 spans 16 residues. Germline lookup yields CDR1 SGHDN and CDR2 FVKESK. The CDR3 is CASSQDRLAGAYEQYF. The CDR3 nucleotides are TGTGCCAGCAGCCAAGATCGGCTAGCGGGGGCCTACGAGCAGTACTTC.

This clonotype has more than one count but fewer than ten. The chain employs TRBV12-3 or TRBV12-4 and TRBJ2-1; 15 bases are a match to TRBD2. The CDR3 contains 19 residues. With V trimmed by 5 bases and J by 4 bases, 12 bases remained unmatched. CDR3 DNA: TGTGCCAGCAGTCCCCGGATCGGGACTAGCGGGGGGCTTTACAATGAGCAGTTCTTC. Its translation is CASSPRIGTSGGLYNEQFF.

The CDR3 sequence is CASSLAPPGTSGNEQYF. As DNA, the CDR3 is TGTGCCAGCAGCTTAGCCCCTCCCGGGACTAGCGGCAATGAGCAGTACTTC. The rearrangement uses TRBV7-2 and TRBJ2-1; 11 nucleotides line up with TRBD2. TRBJ2-7 matches the DNA end more closely, so the J call is doubtful. There are 17 residues in the CDR3. Germline CDR1 is SGHTA and CDR2 is FQGNSA.

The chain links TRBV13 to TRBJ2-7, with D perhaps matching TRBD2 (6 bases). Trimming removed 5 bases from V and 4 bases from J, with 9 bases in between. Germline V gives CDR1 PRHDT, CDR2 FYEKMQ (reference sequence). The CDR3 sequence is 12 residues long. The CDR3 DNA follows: TGTGCCAGCAGCATCGGGACTTACGAGCAGTACTTC. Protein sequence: CASSIGTYEQYF. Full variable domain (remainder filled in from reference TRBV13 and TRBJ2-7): AAGVIQSPRHLIKEKRETATLKCYPIPRHDTVYWYQQGPGQDPQFLISFYEKMQSDKGSIPDRFSAQQFSDYHSELNMSSLELGDSALYFCASSIGTYEQYFGPGTRLTVT.

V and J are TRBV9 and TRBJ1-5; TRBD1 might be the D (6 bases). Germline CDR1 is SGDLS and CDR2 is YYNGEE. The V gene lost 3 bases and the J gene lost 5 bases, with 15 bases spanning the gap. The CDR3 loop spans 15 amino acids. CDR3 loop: CASSAAGEFDQPQHF. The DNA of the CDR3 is TGTGCCAGCAGCGCCGCAGGGGAATTTGATCAGCCCCAGCATTTT.

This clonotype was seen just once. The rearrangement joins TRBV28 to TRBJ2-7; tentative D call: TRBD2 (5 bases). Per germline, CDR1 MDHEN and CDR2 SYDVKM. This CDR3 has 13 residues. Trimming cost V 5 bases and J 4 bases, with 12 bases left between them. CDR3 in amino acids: CASSRPGYYEQYF. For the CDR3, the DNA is TGTGCCAGCAGTCGACCGGGATATTACGAGCAGTACTTC. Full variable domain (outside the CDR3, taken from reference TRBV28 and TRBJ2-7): DVKVTQSSRYLVKRTGEKVFLECVQDMDHENMFWYRQDPGLGLRLIYFSYDVKMKEKGDIPEGYSVSREKKERFSLILESASTNQTSMYLCASSRPGYYEQYFGPGTRLTVT.

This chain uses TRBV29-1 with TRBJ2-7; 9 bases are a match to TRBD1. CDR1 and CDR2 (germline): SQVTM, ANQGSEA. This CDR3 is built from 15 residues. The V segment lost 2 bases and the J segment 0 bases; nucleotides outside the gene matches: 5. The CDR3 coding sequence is TGCAGCGTTGAAAAGGACAGGGGAACCTCCTACGAGCAGTACTTC. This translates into CSVEKDRGTSYEQYF.

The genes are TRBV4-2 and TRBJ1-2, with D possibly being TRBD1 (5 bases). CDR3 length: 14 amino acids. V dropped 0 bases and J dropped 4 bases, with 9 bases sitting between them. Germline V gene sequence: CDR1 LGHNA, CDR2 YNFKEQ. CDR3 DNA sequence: TGTGCCAGCAGCCAAGAATCAGGGTCCTATGGCTACACCTTC. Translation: CASSQESGSYGYTF.

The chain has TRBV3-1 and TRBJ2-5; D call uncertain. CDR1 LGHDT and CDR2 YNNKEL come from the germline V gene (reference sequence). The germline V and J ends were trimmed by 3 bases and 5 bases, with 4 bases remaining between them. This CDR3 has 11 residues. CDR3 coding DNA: TGTGCCAGCAGCCAGGTGGAGACCCAGTACTTC. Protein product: CASSQVETQYF.